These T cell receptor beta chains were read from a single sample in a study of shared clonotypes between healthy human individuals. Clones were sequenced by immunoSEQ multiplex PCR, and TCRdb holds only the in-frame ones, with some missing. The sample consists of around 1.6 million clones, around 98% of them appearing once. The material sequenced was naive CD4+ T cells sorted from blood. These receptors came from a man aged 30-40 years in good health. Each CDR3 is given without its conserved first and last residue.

CDR3 protein: ASSLLGGFEQY; V gene: TRBV28
CDR3 protein: ASRPGSLGSEQY; V gene: TRBV27
CDR3 protein: ASSLNRGDEQF; V gene: TRBV7-2
CDR3 protein: ASSETGQPGEF; V gene: TRBV25-1
CDR3 protein: ASSQDPSGRFTEQF; V gene: TRBV14
CDR3 protein: ASLGTSYNEQF; V gene: TRBV6-1
CDR3 protein: ASSPRSPTDTQY; V gene: TRBV7-6
CDR3 protein: ASSQERTGHSSGNTIY; V gene: TRBV4-1
CDR3 protein: ASSQPPGLASGY; V gene: TRBV23-1
CDR3 protein: ASSLEPSVSTEAF; V gene: TRBV5-1
CDR3 protein: ASSLAGGPRNEQF; V gene: TRBV27
CDR3 protein: ASSQERVRAYEQY; V gene: TRBV4-3
CDR3 protein: ASSTVEQYNEQF; V gene: TRBV5-6
CDR3 protein: ASPISEQY; V gene: TRBV27
CDR3 protein: ASIRNTEAF; V gene: TRBV6-5
CDR3 protein: ASSFGTGTEQY; V gene: TRBV14
CDR3 protein: ASSLGGLSSYEQY; V gene: TRBV5-1
CDR3 protein: ASGAGDPADTQY; V gene: TRBV9
CDR3 protein: ASSVVNSGRASYNEQF; V gene: TRBV9
CDR3 protein: ASSEYKGRGGYT; V gene: TRBV25-1
CDR3 protein: AWTQPGGRTGELF; V gene: TRBV30
CDR3 protein: ASILGNIQY; V gene: TRBV6-1
CDR3 protein: AITGRSLSDYGYT; V gene: TRBV10-3
CDR3 protein: ASSPPDRQNYGYT; V gene: TRBV18
CDR3 protein: ASSLWADSYEQY; V gene: TRBV7-2
CDR3 protein: ASGGDLLGETQY; V gene: TRBV19
CDR3 protein: ASSLRVLGHTIY; V gene: TRBV13
CDR3 protein: AWSATGIGELF; V gene: TRBV30
CDR3 protein: ASSPGQGNSGELF; V gene: TRBV19
CDR3 protein: ASMKKAGGSYEQY; V gene: TRBV2
CDR3 protein: ASRVAGRQF; V gene: TRBV6-5
CDR3 protein: ASSRSLAGPYNEQF; V gene: TRBV18
CDR3 protein: ASSVVGGRGGNEQF; V gene: TRBV9
CDR3 protein: ASSPLRGNTEAF; V gene: TRBV6-5
CDR3 protein: ASSPGQGLPYEQY; V gene: TRBV13
CDR3 protein: ASSFRGLAGGGQETQY; V gene: TRBV5-1
CDR3 protein: ASSLGVGTGAINIQY; V gene: TRBV7-8
CDR3 protein: ASGEGTVPYEQY; V gene: TRBV7-9
CDR3 protein: SVVKGTYEQY; V gene: TRBV29-1
CDR3 protein: ASSRGTEVYEQY; V gene: TRBV5-5
CDR3 protein: ASSLFAGFATEAF; V gene: TRBV5-8
CDR3 protein: ASVRDTGELF; V gene: TRBV28
CDR3 protein: ASSLGGSTYNEQF; V gene: TRBV5-1